This passage covers 19 T cell receptor beta chains from one sample sequenced in a study of blood T cell repertoires in COVID-19. Using immunoSEQ multiplex PCR, the repertoire was profiled, and TCRdb retains in-frame clones only, with some absent. The profile covers roughly 140,000 clones, with approximately 85% appearing a single time and about 8% taken by the ten largest. Input material: peripheral blood. Source of these receptors: a woman aged 60-70 years with COVID-19, enrolled during active disease.

The V gene is TRBV5-1, the J gene TRBJ2-7, with TRBD1 identical over 9 bases. Germline-derived CDR1 and CDR2 are SGHRS and YFSETQ. The CDR3 loop spans 15 amino acids. The trim removed 4 bases at V and 4 bases at J, leaving 9 bases unmatched. CDR3 DNA sequence: TGCGCCAGCAGCCCGGTAGGACAGGGGTCTTACGAGCAGTACTTC. Its translation is CASSPVGQGSYEQYF.

The CDR3 region has the DNA TGTGCCAGCAGCTCGGGACTAGCGGGAAACACAGATACGCAGTATTTT. Protein: CASSSGLAGNTDTQYF. V usage is TRBV11-3 and J usage is TRBJ2-3; 13 bases agree with TRBD2. Germline V lookup: CDR1 SGHNT, CDR2 YENEEA. The CDR3 is made up of 16 amino acids. V lost 4 bases, J lost 2 bases, and 3 bases stayed unmatched. Supplemented by reference TRBV11-3 and TRBJ2-3, the full variable domain reads EAGVVQSPRYKIIEKKQPVAFWCNPISGHNTLYWYLQNLGQGPELLIRYENEEAVDDSQLPKDRFSAERLKGVDSTLKIQPAELGDSAVYLCASSSGLAGNTDTQYFGPGTRLTVL.

V is TRBV27 and J is TRBJ2-7, with D possibly being TRBD2 (6 bases). In germline, CDR1 is MNHEY, CDR2 SMNVEV (reference sequence). This CDR3 spans 16 amino acids. The V end lost 4 bases, the J end lost 0 bases, and 16 bases lay between the germline ends. The CDR3 loop reads CASSSLGGAHSYEQYF. The CDR3 DNA reads as TGTGCCAGCAGTTCCTTGGGCGGGGCCCACTCCTACGAGCAGTACTTC.

The chain is built from TRBV15 and TRBJ2-3; TRBD1 matches 8 bases. Trimming cost V 9 bases and J 2 bases; bases outside gene matches: 7. This CDR3 has 14 residues. From germline, CDR1 is LNHNV and CDR2 YYDKDF (reference sequence). The CDR3 DNA reads as TGTGCCACAGCCCAGACAGGGGCCACAGATACGCAGTATTTT. This sequence encodes CATAQTGATDTQYF.

This chain joins TRBV7-9 and TRBJ1-3; weak D call: TRBD1 (5 bases). The CDR3 is made up of 14 amino acids. CDR1 is SEHNR, CDR2 FQNEAQ, per germline (reference sequence). V was trimmed by 5 bases and J by 4 bases, leaving 12 bases between them. The CDR3 region is CASSAGYSGNTIYF. The DNA for the CDR3 is TGTGCCAGCAGCGCAGGGTATTCAGGAAACACCATATATTTT.

V is TRBV9 and J is TRBJ2-7; 8 nucleotides line up with TRBD2. Germline-derived CDR1 and CDR2 are SGDLS and YYNGEE. CDR3 length: 15 amino acids. The ends lost 4 bases at V and 3 bases at J; junction bases unmatched: 9. The chain's CDR3 is CASSPLDGGDYEQYF. CDR3 DNA: TGTGCCAGCAGCCCTCTGGACGGGGGGGACTACGAGCAGTACTTC.

The chain employs TRBV24-1 and TRBJ2-3, with 7 bases that match TRBD1. This CDR3 spans 14 amino acids. Germline CDR1 KGHDR, CDR2 SFDVKD. J gave up 5 bases and V 4 bases, and 5 bases lay outside the gene matches. CDR3: CATSDHDRVDTQYF. The CDR3 DNA reads as TGTGCCACCAGTGACCATGACAGGGTAGATACGCAGTATTTT.

This clone appeared a single time. The J gene is TRBJ1-2, the V gene TRBV11-2; no firm D call. Per the germline V gene, CDR1 is SGHAT and CDR2 is FQNNGV. CDR3 size: 14 residues. V was clipped by 5 bases and J by 4 bases, with 14 bases between them. The CDR3 sequence: CASSARSSAYGYTF. The CDR3 nucleotides are TGTGCCAGCAGCGCCCGTAGTTCCGCCTATGGCTACACCTTC.

V is TRBV6-6 and J is TRBJ2-7; 7 bases line up with TRBD2. V was clipped by 2 bases and J by 1 base; unmatched bases: 8. The germline CDR1 and CDR2 sequences are MNHNY and SVGAGI (reference sequence). The length of the CDR3 is 16 residues. The CDR3 DNA follows: TGTGCCAGCAGTTACGGGTTGAGCGGGGTTTCCTACGAGCAGTACTTC. Protein: CASSYGLSGVSYEQYF.

The rearrangement joins TRBV23-1 to TRBJ1-1; 7 bases are shared with TRBD1. TRBV23-1 is labeled an ORF, and its function is uncertain. The CDR3 totals 14 residues. With V trimmed by 2 bases and J by 6 bases, 6 bases remained unmatched. Written as DNA, the CDR3 is TGCGCCAGCAGTCAAACTAGGGGGCTGGCTGAAGCTTTCTTT. The encoded protein is CASSQTRGLAEAFF.

This chain connects TRBV19 to TRBJ1-2, with D possibly TRBD1 on 6 matching bases. CDR1 is LNHDA, CDR2 SQIVND, per germline (reference sequence). This CDR3 has 18 amino acids. The V end lost 2 bases, the J end lost 3 bases, and 22 bases lay between the germline ends. CDR3 nucleotides: TGTGCCAGTAGTATATTTGGGGGGGCCAGGGGTAGAGACTATGGCTACACCTTC. This encodes CASSIFGGARGRDYGYTF.

The count of this clone is one. The rearrangement joins TRBV2 to TRBJ1-1, with 8 bases that match TRBD1. The germline V gene has CDR1 SNHLY and CDR2 FYNNEI. The CDR3 covers 14 residues. V shed 6 bases and J 3 bases; nucleotides not matched to a gene: 6. CDR3 in amino acids: CASRPTGVHTEAFF. The CDR3 nucleotides are TGTGCCAGCAGACCGACAGGGGTGCACACTGAAGCTTTCTTT.

V usage is TRBV27 and J usage is TRBJ2-7; 8 nucleotides match TRBD1. The trim removed 4 bases at V and 5 bases at J, leaving 19 bases unmatched. The CDR3 extends over 18 amino acids. The germline V gene has CDR1 MNHEY and CDR2 SMNVEV (reference sequence). CDR3 sequence (DNA): TGTGCCAGCAGTTACCTCGTCCAGGGGGCCCTAGTACCCAACGAGCAGTACTTC. It codes for CASSYLVQGALVPNEQYF.

The chain employs TRBV27 and TRBJ2-3; TRBD2 matches 7 bases. This CDR3 contains 13 residues. CDR1 MNHEY and CDR2 SMNVEV come from the germline V gene (reference sequence). J gave up 4 bases and V 3 bases, and 1 base lay outside the gene matches. The CDR3 here is CASSFSGADTQYF. In nucleotides, the CDR3 is TGTGCCAGCAGTTTCAGCGGGGCAGATACGCAGTATTTT.

This clone appeared once. The V and J genes are TRBV7-9 and TRBJ2-2; D may be TRBD1 (5 bases). CDR3 length equals 17 residues. With 3 bases removed from V and 2 bases from J, the gap between germline ends came to 16 bases. Looked up from germline, CDR1 is SEHNR and CDR2 is FQNEAQ (reference sequence). The CDR3, as DNA: TGTGCCAGCAGCTTCCCCCAGGGTAATCCCAACACCGGGGAGCTGTTTTTT. Translating gives CASSFPQGNPNTGELFF. Combining the CDR3 with reference TRBV7-9 and TRBJ2-2 gives the whole variable domain DTGVSQNPRHKITKRGQNVTFRCDPISEHNRLYWYRQTLGQGPEFLTYFQNEAQLEKSRLLSDRFSAERPKGSFSTLEIQRTEQGDSAMYLCASSFPQGNPNTGELFFGEGSRLTVL.

The V gene is TRBV7-7, the J gene TRBJ2-1, with 8 bases identical to TRBD1. After removal of 0 bases from V and 8 bases from J, the junction contained 12 bases not matched to a gene. The CDR3 has 17 amino acids. The germline gives CDR1 SSHAT, CDR2 FNYEAQ (reference sequence). The CDR3 coding sequence is TGTGCCAGCAGCTTAGCGCGGAGCGGACAGGGCCTCGATGAGCAGTTCTTC. Amino acid sequence: CASSLARSGQGLDEQFF.

This rearrangement joins TRBV5-5 to TRBJ1-1; unclear D gene. The CDR3 is made up of 13 amino acids. Germline lookup yields CDR1 SGHKS and CDR2 YYEKEE (reference sequence). V was cut by 0 bases and J by 3 bases, with 6 bases left in between. CDR3 DNA sequence: TGTGCCAGCAGCTTGGTCGGGTACACTGAAGCTTTCTTT. Its protein product is CASSLVGYTEAFF. Combining the CDR3 with reference TRBV5-5 and TRBJ1-1 gives the whole variable domain DAGVTQSPTHLIKTRGQQVTLRCSPISGHKSVSWYQQVLGQGPQFIFQYYEKEERGRGNFPDRFSARQFPNYSSELNVNALLLGDSALYLCASSLVGYTEAFFGQGTRLTVV.

CDR3 DNA: TGTGCCAGCAGTTTCCAAGCGAACACTGAAGCTTTCTTT. As protein: CASSFQANTEAFF. The V call is TRBV12-3 or TRBV12-4, the J call TRBJ1-1; D is undetermined. With 3 bases removed from V and 1 base from J, the gap between germline ends came to 6 bases. This CDR3 comprises 13 residues.

The chain carries TRBV30 and TRBJ2-1, with TRBD2 matching 15 bases. Germline trimming cut 1 base from V and 13 bases from J; bases unmatched to any gene: 8. Germline-derived CDR1 and CDR2 are GTSNPN and SVGIG (reference sequence). This CDR3 contains 15 residues. CDR3 bases: TGTGCCTGGAGTGCCGGGACTAGCGGGGGGCCGAGACAGTTCTTC. Its translation is CAWSAGTSGGPRQFF.